This T cell receptor beta chain was found in a study of T-cell memory formation after mild COVID-19. TCRdb analysed the 5' RACE reads with MiXCR anew, one entry per CDR3 protein. The sample contains fewer than 450,000 distinct CDR3 sequences, 20% to 25% of which appear only once. V was cut by 1 base and J by 8 bases, with 2 bases left in between. This CDR3 has 11 amino acids. Looked up from germline, CDR1 is LGHDT and CDR2 is YNNKEL (reference sequence). This clonotype was seen a few times. The TCR was taken from an adult woman who had mild COVID-19 (a few samples of this study predate the infection). Cell type and time point are not known. The sequencing sample was made of PBMCs or a T cell subset sorted from them (not recorded which). V usage is TRBV3-1 and J usage is TRBJ1-4; unclear D gene. The CDR3: CASSQVEKLFF. CDR3 coding DNA: TGTGCCAGCAGCCAAGTGGAAAAACTGTTTTTT.